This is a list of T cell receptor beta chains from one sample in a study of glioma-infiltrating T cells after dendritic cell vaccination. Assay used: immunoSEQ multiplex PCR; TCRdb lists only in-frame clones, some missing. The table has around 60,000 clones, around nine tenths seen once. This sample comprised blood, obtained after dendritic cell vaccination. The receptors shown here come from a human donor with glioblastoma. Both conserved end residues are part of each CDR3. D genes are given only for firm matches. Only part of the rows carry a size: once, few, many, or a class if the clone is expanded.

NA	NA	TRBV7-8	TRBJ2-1	CASSLALGSYNEQFF	TGTGCCAGCAGCTTAGCGCTCGGCTCCTACAATGAGCAGTTCTTC
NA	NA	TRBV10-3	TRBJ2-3	CAIRTTSTDTQYF	TGTGCCATAAGGACTACGAGCACAGATACGCAGTATTTT
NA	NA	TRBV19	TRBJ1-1	CASNPREGEAFF	TGTGCCAGTAACCCCCGCGAGGGTGAAGCTTTCTTT
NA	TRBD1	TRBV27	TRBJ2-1	CASSYRGMNEQFF	TGTGCCAGCAGTTACAGGGGTATGAATGAGCAGTTCTTC
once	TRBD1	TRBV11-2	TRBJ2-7	CASSSWEGTASIYEQYF	TGTGCCAGCAGCTCGTGGGAAGGGACAGCCAGCATCTACGAGCAGTACTTC
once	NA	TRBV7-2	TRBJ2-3	CASSLARSTDTQYF	TGTGCCAGCAGCTTAGCTCGGAGCACAGATACGCAGTATTTT
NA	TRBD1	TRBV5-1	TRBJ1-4	CASSLDPGDRGATNEKLFF	TGCGCCAGCAGCTTGGACCCCGGAGACAGGGGAGCAACTAATGAAAAACTGTTTTTT
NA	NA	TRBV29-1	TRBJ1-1	CSVGQGIRITEAFF	TGCAGCGTTGGTCAGGGTATTCGAATCACTGAAGCTTTCTTT
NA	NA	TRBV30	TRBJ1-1	CAWSVLGRGRAFF	TGTGCCTGGAGTGTACTGGGGAGGGGTCGGGCTTTCTTT
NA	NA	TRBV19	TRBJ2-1	CASSISGPNTYNEQFF	TGTGCCAGTAGTATCAGCGGGCCCAACACCTACAATGAGCAGTTCTTC
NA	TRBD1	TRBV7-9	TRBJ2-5	CASSLDGQGASEQYF	TGTGCCAGCAGCCTAGATGGACAGGGGGCCTCGGAGCAGTACTTC
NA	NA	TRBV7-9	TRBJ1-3	CASSVDTGNTIYF	TGTGCCAGCAGCGTGGACACTGGAAACACCATATATTTT